The present entry profiles one T cell receptor (beta chain) with its context. It has no known antigen specificity. Base qualities are not recorded, but no much larger clone differs from it by a single base. The sample comes from a study of technical replicates of blood from four donors (dated 2017 in TCRdb). CDR1 and CDR2 were assigned from the germline V gene as MGHRA and YSYEKL. V is trimmed back by 5 bases and J by 7 bases, and the junction contains 5 bases that no gene match accounts for. The CDR3 measures 13 amino acids from cysteine to phenylalanine. Only the CDR3 part of the read is kept: 39 bases, read in frame from the first base. Library preparation was by the immunoSEQ multiplex PCR assay. TCRdb obtained this table from immuneACCESS and retained in-frame rearrangements with V and J assigned. These tables miss some clones; where compared with another copy, unresolved V genes account for less than half of the shortfall, and the remainder is unexplained. The sample data list some 60,000 clones, and more than 75% of these were observed just once. The ten largest clones add up to under 6.5% of the sample.

Rearrangement joined TRBV4-1 to TRBJ2-1; 7 middle bases align to TRBD2. The sequence was obtained from a human donor in good health. Some clones in this sample may be carry-over from other donors' samples. The sample taken for sequencing was PBMCs. The CDR3 region has the sequence CASSYDGGNEQFF. Read as DNA, the sequence is TGCGCCAGCAGCTACGACGGGGGGAATGAGCAGTTCTTC.